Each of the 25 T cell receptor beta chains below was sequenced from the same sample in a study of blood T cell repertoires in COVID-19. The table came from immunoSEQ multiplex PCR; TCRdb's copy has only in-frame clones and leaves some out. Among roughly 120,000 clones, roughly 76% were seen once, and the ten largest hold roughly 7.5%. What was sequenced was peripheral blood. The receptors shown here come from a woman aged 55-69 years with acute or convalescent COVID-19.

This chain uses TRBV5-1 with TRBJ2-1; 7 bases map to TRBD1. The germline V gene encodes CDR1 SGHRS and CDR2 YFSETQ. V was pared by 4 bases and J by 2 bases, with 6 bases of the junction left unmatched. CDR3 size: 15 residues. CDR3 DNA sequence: TGCGCCAGCAGCAAATCGGGACAGACCTACAATGAGCAGTTCTTC. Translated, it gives CASSKSGQTYNEQFF.

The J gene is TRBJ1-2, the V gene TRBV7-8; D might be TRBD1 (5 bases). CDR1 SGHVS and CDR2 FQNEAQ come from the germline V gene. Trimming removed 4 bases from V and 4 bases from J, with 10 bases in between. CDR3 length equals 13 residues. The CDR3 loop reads CASSYGGGYGYTF. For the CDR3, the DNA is TGTGCCAGCAGCTATGGGGGGGGCTATGGCTACACCTTC.

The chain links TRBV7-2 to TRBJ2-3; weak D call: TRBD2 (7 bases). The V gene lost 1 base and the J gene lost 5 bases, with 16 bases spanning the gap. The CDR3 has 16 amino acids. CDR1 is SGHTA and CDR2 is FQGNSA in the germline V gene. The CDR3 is CASSLDGGGRGDTQYF. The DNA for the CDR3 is TGTGCCAGCAGCTTAGATGGGGGGGGGCGTGGAGATACGCAGTATTTT.

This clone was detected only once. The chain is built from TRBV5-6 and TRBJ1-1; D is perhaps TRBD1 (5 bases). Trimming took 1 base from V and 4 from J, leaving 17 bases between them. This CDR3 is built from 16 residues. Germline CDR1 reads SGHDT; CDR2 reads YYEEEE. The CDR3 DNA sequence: TGTGCCAGCAGCTTGAGGGGTTTGGGCGCTACCACTGAAGCTTTCTTT. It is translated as CASSLRGLGATTEAFF.

CDR3 sequence (DNA): TGCAGCGTTGAACTAGGGGCCCTCCGGGAGACCCAGTACTTC. Translated: CSVELGALRETQYF. The chain couples TRBV29-1 to TRBJ2-5; TRBD1 might be the D (5 bases). Germline lookup yields CDR1 SQVTM and CDR2 ANQGSEA. The CDR3 runs 14 residues. V was shortened by 2 bases and J by 5 bases, with 15 bases between the two germline ends.

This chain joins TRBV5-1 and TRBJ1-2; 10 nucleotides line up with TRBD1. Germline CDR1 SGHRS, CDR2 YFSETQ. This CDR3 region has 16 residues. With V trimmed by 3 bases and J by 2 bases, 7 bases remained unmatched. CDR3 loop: CASSSDRQGANYGYTF. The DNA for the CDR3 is TGCGCCAGCAGCTCGGATAGACAGGGGGCCAACTATGGCTACACCTTC.

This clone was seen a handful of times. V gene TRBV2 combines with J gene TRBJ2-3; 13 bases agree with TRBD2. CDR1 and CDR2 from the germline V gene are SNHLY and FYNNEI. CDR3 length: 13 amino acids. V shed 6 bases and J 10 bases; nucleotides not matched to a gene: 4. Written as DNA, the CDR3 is TGTGCCAGCAGGGGACTAGCGGGGCAGGCGCAGTATTTT. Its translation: CASRGLAGQAQYF. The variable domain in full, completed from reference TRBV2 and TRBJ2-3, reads EPEVTQTPSHQVTQMGQEVILRCVPISNHLYFYWYRQILGQKVEFLVSFYNNEISEKSEIFDDQFSVERPDGSNFTLKIRSTKLEDSAMYFCASRGLAGQAQYFGPGTRLTVL.

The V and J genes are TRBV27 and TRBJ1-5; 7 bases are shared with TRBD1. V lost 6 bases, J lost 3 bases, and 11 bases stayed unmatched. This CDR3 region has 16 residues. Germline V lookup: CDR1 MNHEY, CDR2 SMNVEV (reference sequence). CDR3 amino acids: CASSRAGTANNQPQHF. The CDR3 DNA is TGTGCCAGCAGCCGAGCCGGGACAGCTAACAATCAGCCCCAGCATTTT.

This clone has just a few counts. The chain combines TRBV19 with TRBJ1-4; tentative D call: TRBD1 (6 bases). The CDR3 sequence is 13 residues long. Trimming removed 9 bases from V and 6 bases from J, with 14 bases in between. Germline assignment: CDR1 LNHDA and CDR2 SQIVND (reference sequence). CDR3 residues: CASLGGRDEKLFF. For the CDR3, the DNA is TGTGCCAGCCTGGGGGGGCGTGATGAAAAACTGTTTTTT.

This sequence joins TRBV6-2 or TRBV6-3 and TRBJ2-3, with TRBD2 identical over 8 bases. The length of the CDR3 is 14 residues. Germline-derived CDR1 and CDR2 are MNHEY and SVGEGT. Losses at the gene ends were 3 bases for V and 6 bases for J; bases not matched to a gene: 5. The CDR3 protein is CASSYGLAGDTQYF. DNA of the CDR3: TGTGCCAGCAGTTATGGGCTAGCGGGCGATACGCAGTATTTT.

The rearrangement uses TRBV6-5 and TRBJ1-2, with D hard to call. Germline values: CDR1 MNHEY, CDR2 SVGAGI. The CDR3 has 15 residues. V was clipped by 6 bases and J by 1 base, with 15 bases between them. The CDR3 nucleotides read TGTGCCAGCAGGCAAGGTCCCGGACTTAACTATGGCTACACCTTC. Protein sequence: CASRQGPGLNYGYTF.

CDR3 coding DNA: TGTGCCAGCAGTGAAGAGCGGGGGGCCGAGGTGAAGCAGTATTTT. Amino acid sequence: CASSEERGAEVKQYF. This chain uses TRBV2 with TRBJ2-3, with 9 bases lining up with TRBD2. The junction had 10 bases not matched to a gene; V was cut back by 1 base and J by 11 bases. CDR3 length equals 15 residues. Looked up from germline, CDR1 is SNHLY and CDR2 is FYNNEI.

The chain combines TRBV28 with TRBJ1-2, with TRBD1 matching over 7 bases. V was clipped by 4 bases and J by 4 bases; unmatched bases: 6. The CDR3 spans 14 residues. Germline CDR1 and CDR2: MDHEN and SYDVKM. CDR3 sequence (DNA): TGTGCCAGCAGTTCAAGGGGGCAGGCCTATGGCTACACCTTC. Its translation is CASSSRGQAYGYTF.

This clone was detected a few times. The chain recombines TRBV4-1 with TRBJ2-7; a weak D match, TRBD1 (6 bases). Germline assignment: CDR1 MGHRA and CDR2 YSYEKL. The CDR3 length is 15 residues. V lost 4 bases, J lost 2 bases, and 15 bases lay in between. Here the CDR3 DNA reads TGCGCCAGCAGCCGCGAGCTGCAGGGGACCTACGAGCAGTACTTC. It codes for CASSRELQGTYEQYF.

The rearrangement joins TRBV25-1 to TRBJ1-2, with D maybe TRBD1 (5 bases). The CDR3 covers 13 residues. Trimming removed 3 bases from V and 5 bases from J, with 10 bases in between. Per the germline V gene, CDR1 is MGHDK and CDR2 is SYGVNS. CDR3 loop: CASSESGGYGYTF. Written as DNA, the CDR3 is TGTGCCAGCAGTGAGTCCGGGGGGTATGGCTACACCTTC.

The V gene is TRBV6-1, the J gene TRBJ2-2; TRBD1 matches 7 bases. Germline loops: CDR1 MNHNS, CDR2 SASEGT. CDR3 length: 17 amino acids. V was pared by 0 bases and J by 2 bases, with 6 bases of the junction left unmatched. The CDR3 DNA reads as TGTGCCAGCAGTGAAGCCTTCGGGACAGCTAACACCGGGGAGCTGTTTTTT. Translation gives CASSEAFGTANTGELFF.

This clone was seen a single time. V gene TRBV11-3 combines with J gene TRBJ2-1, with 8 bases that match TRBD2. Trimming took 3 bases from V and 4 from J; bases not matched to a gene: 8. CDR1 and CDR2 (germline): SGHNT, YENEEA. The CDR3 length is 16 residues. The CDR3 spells CASSLERGPPYNEQFF. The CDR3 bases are TGTGCCAGCAGCTTGGAGCGGGGGCCTCCTTACAATGAGCAGTTCTTC.

The CDR3 bases are TGTGCCATCAGTGATAGGAGACAGGGGGTCGATCAGCCCCAGCATTTT. Protein product: CAISDRRQGVDQPQHF. The rearrangement uses TRBV10-3 and TRBJ1-5, with 9 bases aligning to TRBD1. V gave up 3 bases and J gave up 5 bases; unmatched junction bases: 8. CDR3 length equals 16 residues. The germline V gene has CDR1 ENHRY and CDR2 SYGVKD.

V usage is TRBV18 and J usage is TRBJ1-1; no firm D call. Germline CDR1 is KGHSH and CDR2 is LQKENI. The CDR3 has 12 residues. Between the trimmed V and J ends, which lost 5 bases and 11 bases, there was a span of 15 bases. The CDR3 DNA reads TGTGCCAGCTCATTCAACAGCGGTGGGGCTTTCTTT. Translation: CASSFNSGGAFF.

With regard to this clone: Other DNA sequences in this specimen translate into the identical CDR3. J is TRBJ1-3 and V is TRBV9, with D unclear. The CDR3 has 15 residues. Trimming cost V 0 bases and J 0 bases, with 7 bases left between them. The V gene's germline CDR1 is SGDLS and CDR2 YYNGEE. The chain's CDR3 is CASSVGSTSGNTIYF. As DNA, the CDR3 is TGTGCCAGCAGCGTAGGGTCTACCTCTGGAAACACCATATATTTT.

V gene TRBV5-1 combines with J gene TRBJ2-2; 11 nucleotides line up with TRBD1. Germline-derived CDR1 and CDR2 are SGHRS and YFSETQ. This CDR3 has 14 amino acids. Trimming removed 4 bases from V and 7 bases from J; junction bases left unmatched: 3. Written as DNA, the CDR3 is TGCGCCAGCAGCGGCGGGACAGGGGGCGGGGAGCTGTTTTTT. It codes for CASSGGTGGGELFF.

For the CDR3, the DNA is TGTGCCAGCAGCTACACTAGCAACCAAGAGACCCAGTACTTC. Protein: CASSYTSNQETQYF. This chain uses TRBV7-8 with TRBJ2-5, with a possible D match to TRBD2 (6 bases). CDR1 SGHVS and CDR2 FQNEAQ come from the germline V gene. This CDR3 spans 14 amino acids. V lost 4 bases to trimming and J lost 0 bases, with 9 bases between them. Variable domain in full (rest from reference TRBV7-8 and TRBJ2-5): GAGVSQSPRYKVAKRGQDVALRCDPISGHVSLFWYQQALGQGPEFLTYFQNEAQLDKSGLPSDRFFAERPEGSVSTLKIQRTQQEDSAVYLCASSYTSNQETQYFGPGTRLLVL.

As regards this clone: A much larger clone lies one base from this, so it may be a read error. The DNA for the CDR3 is TGTGCCGGCAGCCAAGGAACAGGGTACATGAACACTGAAGCTTTCTTT. Residues: CAGSQGTGYMNTEAFF. The genes are TRBV14 and TRBJ1-1; perhaps TRBD1 as D (6 bases). Germline-derived CDR1 and CDR2 are SGHDN and FVKESK. This CDR3 is built from 16 residues.

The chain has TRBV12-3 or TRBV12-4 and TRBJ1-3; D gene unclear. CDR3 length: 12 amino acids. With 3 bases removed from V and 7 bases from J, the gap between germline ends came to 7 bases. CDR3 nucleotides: TGTGCCAGCAGTTTCCCCGGGAACACCATATATTTT. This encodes CASSFPGNTIYF.

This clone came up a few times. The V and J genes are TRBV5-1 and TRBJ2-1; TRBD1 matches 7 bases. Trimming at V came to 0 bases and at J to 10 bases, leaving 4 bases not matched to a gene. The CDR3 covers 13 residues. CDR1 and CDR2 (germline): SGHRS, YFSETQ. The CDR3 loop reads CASSLGEGAEQFF. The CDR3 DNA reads TGCGCCAGCAGCTTGGGAGAGGGGGCCGAGCAGTTCTTC.